These 18 T cell receptor beta chains were all obtained from the same sample, sequenced in a study of cytomegalovirus exposure and HLA in healthy donors. The PCR made use of 60 Vbeta and 13 Jbeta primers. Clones were read by immunoSEQ multiplex PCR, and TCRdb kept only the in-frame ones, dropping some. The sample carries under 200,000 clones, 75% to 90% recorded once. Specimen: PBMCs. These receptors were obtained from a boy aged 2 to 9 in good health and CMV-seronegative.

Remarks on this clone: A junction boundary mismatches the germline segment, possibly from a read error. This chain links TRBV5-1 with TRBJ1-2, with 7 bases fitting TRBD1. This CDR3 has 15 residues. Germline V gives CDR1 SGHRS, CDR2 YFSETQ. The CDR3 coding sequence is TGCGCCAGCGGCTTGGCCACAGGACAGGACTATGGCTACACCTTC. This translates into CASGLATGQDYGYTF.

The V call is TRBV4-1, the J call TRBJ2-5, with D possibly matching TRBD2 (6 bases). CDR3 length: 13 amino acids. Deletions cut 4 bases from V and 12 bases from J, with 18 bases between. Germline CDR1 is MGHRA and CDR2 is YSYEKL. The CDR3 DNA sequence: TGCGCCAGCAGCCCACCCTCTGGCGGGGAGGAGTACTTC. It specifies CASSPPSGGEEYF.

This CDR3 reads CASSPRGLAQSQETQYF. DNA of the CDR3: TGTGCCAGCAGCCCCCGGGGACTCGCCCAGAGCCAAGAGACCCAGTACTTC. The chain couples TRBV9 to TRBJ2-5; perhaps TRBD2 as D (6 bases). The CDR3 runs 17 residues. V lost 4 bases to trimming and J lost 1 base, with 20 bases between them. Germline CDR1 SGDLS, CDR2 YYNGEE.

The chain recombines TRBV29-1 with TRBJ1-2, with D hard to call. The CDR3 length is 13 residues. V gave up 4 bases and J gave up 4 bases, with 13 bases separating them. The germline CDR1 and CDR2 sequences are SQVTM and ANQGSEA. CDR3 sequence: CSVGEGVFYGYTF. DNA of the CDR3: TGCAGCGTTGGGGAGGGTGTCTTCTATGGCTACACCTTC.

The chain joins TRBV28 to TRBJ1-4; 8 nucleotides agree with TRBD1. V dropped 2 bases and J dropped 8; count of bases not matched to a gene: 10. Germline CDR1 reads MDHEN; CDR2 reads SYDVKM. CDR3 length: 16 residues. For the CDR3, the DNA is TGTGCCAGCAGTTTAGCTTCGACAGGGGAGCGGGAAAAACTGTTTTTT. It specifies CASSLASTGEREKLFF.

V is TRBV6-5 and J is TRBJ1-5; no firm D call. The CDR3 is made up of 13 amino acids. Germline V gene data show CDR1 as MNHEY and CDR2 as SVGAGI. With 2 bases removed from V and 3 bases from J, the gap between germline ends came to 5 bases. The CDR3 sequence is CASSYLPNQPQHF. CDR3 in DNA: TGTGCCAGCAGTTACCTTCCCAATCAGCCCCAGCATTTT.

The chain has TRBV7-3 and TRBJ1-2; D uncertain. Germline CDR1 reads SGHTA; CDR2 reads FQGTGA. V lost 0 bases and J 7 bases, leaving 12 bases between the germline ends. The CDR3 length is 14 residues. This CDR3 is CASSLTGQGSGYTF. Here the CDR3 DNA reads TGTGCCAGCAGCTTAACCGGCCAAGGGAGTGGCTACACCTTC.

This sequence joins TRBV6-1 and TRBJ2-1, with 11 positions matching TRBD2. The CDR3 runs to 17 residues. V shed 2 bases and J 0 bases; nucleotides not matched to a gene: 3. Germline V CDR1 and CDR2: MNHNS, SASEGT. The CDR3 sequence: CASSETSGGHSYNEQFF. The CDR3 DNA sequence: TGTGCCAGCAGTGAAACTAGCGGGGGACACTCCTACAATGAGCAGTTCTTC.

The chain couples TRBV28 to TRBJ2-7; D is possibly TRBD1 (5 bases). This CDR3 contains 14 residues. V was clipped by 6 bases and J by 1 base, with 13 bases between them. Germline CDR1 reads MDHEN; CDR2 reads SYDVKM. CDR3 protein: CASSSITGSYEQYF. Written as DNA, the CDR3 is TGTGCCAGCAGCTCGATAACAGGATCCTACGAGCAGTACTTC.

The chain combines TRBV7-9 with TRBJ2-5, with 9 positions matching TRBD1. The J call may not be correct, given that the DNA end is closer to TRBJ2-7. Germline assignment: CDR1 SEHNR and CDR2 FQNEAQ (reference sequence). The CDR3 is 16 amino acids. In DNA form, the CDR3 reads TGTGCCAGCAGCGCGCGTACCGGGACAGGGTCCCACGAGCAGTACTTC. Translation: CASSARTGTGSHEQYF.

The V and J genes are TRBV11-3 and TRBJ2-3, with D uncertain. The CDR3 has 18 amino acids. Trimming took off 2 bases at V and 0 bases at J, with 18 bases between the two ends. Germline-derived CDR1 and CDR2 are SGHNT and YENEEA. The chain's CDR3 is CASSLRDGLKTSTDTQYF. DNA of the CDR3: TGTGCCAGCAGCTTACGCGACGGGTTGAAGACTAGCACAGATACGCAGTATTTT.

The chain uses TRBV28 and TRBJ2-5; D gene uncertain. Germline lookup yields CDR1 MDHEN and CDR2 SYDVKM. This CDR3 has 15 residues. Trimming removed 4 bases from V and 0 bases from J, with 12 bases in between. CDR3 sequence reads: CASSSRQMYQETQYF. CDR3 nucleotide sequence: TGTGCCAGCAGTTCCAGGCAGATGTACCAAGAGACCCAGTACTTC. The variable domain in full, completed from reference TRBV28 and TRBJ2-5, reads DVKVTQSSRYLVKRTGEKVFLECVQDMDHENMFWYRQDPGLGLRLIYFSYDVKMKEKGDIPEGYSVSREKKERFSLILESASTNQTSMYLCASSSRQMYQETQYFGPGTRLLVL.

This chain uses TRBV7-9 with TRBJ2-1; 7 bases are shared with TRBD2. V shed 3 bases and J 0 bases; nucleotides not matched to a gene: 2. This CDR3 region has 15 residues. In germline, CDR1 is SEHNR, CDR2 FQNEAQ (reference sequence). CDR3 amino acids: CASSLGLSSYNEQFF. Written as DNA, the CDR3 is TGTGCCAGCAGCTTGGGACTAAGCTCCTACAATGAGCAGTTCTTC.

To note about this clone: The same CDR3 arises from other DNA sequences in this sample as well. V usage is TRBV9 and J usage is TRBJ1-2; 7 nucleotides match TRBD1. Germline CDR1 reads SGDLS; CDR2 reads YYNGEE. With 3 bases clipped from V and 5 bases from J, the junction kept 19 bases outside the gene matches. The CDR3 sequence is 18 residues long. The CDR3 coding sequence is TGTGCCAGCAGCGACCCAAAACAGGGGTTTGAGGTGCTGTATGGCTACACCTTC. Protein: CASSDPKQGFEVLYGYTF.

In DNA form, the CDR3 reads TGTGCCAGCAGCTCGGGGGGGACAGGGGAGGCCGAGCAGTACTTC. Translation gives CASSSGGTGEAEQYF. The chain combines TRBV11-2 with TRBJ2-7, with 10 bases matching TRBD1. Germline assignment: CDR1 SGHAT and CDR2 FQNNGV. V was clipped by 4 bases and J by 6 bases; unmatched bases: 9. CDR3 length equals 15 residues.

The chain employs TRBV7-9 and TRBJ1-1, with 8 nucleotides matching TRBD1. The CDR3 covers 18 residues. V gave up 5 bases and J gave up 0 bases; unmatched junction bases: 14. Germline V CDR1 and CDR2: SEHNR, FQNEAQ (reference sequence). As DNA, the CDR3 is TGTGCCAGCAGCCCAGGGGGCAGCCTACCCTATTTGAACACTGAAGCTTTCTTT. This codes for CASSPGGSLPYLNTEAFF.

CDR3 bases: TGCAGCGTACCTACAGGGGGTACTAACTATGGCTACACCTTC. Protein product: CSVPTGGTNYGYTF. This sequence joins TRBV29-1 and TRBJ1-2, with 8 bases matching TRBD1. This CDR3 contains 14 residues. Per germline, CDR1 SQVTM and CDR2 ANQGSEA. V was clipped by 6 bases and J by 0 bases; unmatched bases: 6.

V is TRBV10-3 and J is TRBJ2-7, with a tentative D call TRBD2 (6 bases). The ends were cut back, 5 bases at V and 1 base at J, with 15 bases in the middle. Germline loops: CDR1 ENHRY, CDR2 SYGVKD. CDR3 length equals 15 residues. The DNA of the CDR3 is TGTGCCATCAGTCTCACCGGGAGAGGTTCCTACGAGCAGTACTTC. It encodes CAISLTGRGSYEQYF.